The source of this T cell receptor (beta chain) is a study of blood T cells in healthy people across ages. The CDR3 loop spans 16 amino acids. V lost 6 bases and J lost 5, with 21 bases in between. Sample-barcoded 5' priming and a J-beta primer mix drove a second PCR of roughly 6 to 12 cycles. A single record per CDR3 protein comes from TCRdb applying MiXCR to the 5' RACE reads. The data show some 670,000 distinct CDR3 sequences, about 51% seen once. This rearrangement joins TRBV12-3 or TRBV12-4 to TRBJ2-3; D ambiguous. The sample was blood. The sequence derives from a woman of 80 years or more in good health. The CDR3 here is CASSRPFAETRDTQYF. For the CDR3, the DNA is TGTGCCAGCAGCCGCCCATTTGCGGAGACGAGAGATACGCAGTATTTT.